One sample yielded the 28 T cell receptor beta chains listed below, sequenced in a study of human T cells and chemical hapten exposure. Time point indicated: pre-sensitization, week 0. Treatment denoted: therapeutic diphenylcyclopropenone sensitization with weekly scalp DPC. TCRdb passed the RACE reads through MiXCR, listing each CDR3 protein once. This sample has 45,000 to 65,000 distinct CDR3 sequences, with roughly a tenth found just once. This specimen consisted of whole blood, obtained in connection with sensitization to the hapten diphenylcyclopropenone (DPC). The receptors stem from a man in his forties with alopecia areata. Some clones in this sample may be carry-over from other donors' samples.

The sample holds a few counts of this clonotype. This rearrangement joins TRBV18 to TRBJ2-7, with D perhaps TRBD1 (5 bases). Trimming left V 2 bases short and J 0 bases short, with 14 bases between. The CDR3 totals 16 residues. CDR1 and CDR2 from the germline V gene are KGHSH and LQKENI. The CDR3 DNA follows: TGTGCCAGCTCACCAGTGGACACACTCTTCTCCTACGAGCAGTACTTC. As protein: CASSPVDTLFSYEQYF.

The chain links TRBV29-1 to TRBJ2-7; D is unclear. There are 12 residues in the CDR3. Germline values: CDR1 SQVTM, CDR2 ANQGSEA. V was pared by 7 bases and J by 2 bases, with 12 bases between. The CDR3 bases are TGCAGCGGCGGACGCACCGCCTACGAGCAGTACTTC. This sequence encodes CSGGRTAYEQYF.

V and J are TRBV4-1 and TRBJ1-1; perhaps TRBD1 as D (5 bases). This CDR3 has 12 residues. CDR1 is MGHRA, CDR2 YSYEKL, per germline. Trimming pared 8 bases from V and 1 base from J, leaving 8 bases between. The CDR3, as DNA: TGCGCCAGCTTGGGACCGAACACTGAAGCTTTCTTT. Residues: CASLGPNTEAFF.

This clonotype was counted many times. V is TRBV5-1 and J is TRBJ2-7; tentative D call: TRBD2 (6 bases). CDR1 is SGHRS, CDR2 YFSETQ, per germline. The CDR3 totals 16 residues. V was cut by 4 bases and J by 0 bases, with 17 bases left in between. The CDR3 DNA is TGCGCCAGCAGCCCGGGCGGGGCCCGAGGCTCCTACGAGCAGTACTTC. It is translated as CASSPGGARGSYEQYF.

In regard to this clonotype: The junction does not match germline at one end; this may be a read error. The rearrangement uses TRBV27 and TRBJ2-3; no clear D. The CDR3 extends over 15 amino acids. The germline gives CDR1 MNHEY, CDR2 SMNVEV (reference sequence). The CDR3 nucleotides are TGTGCCAACAGTTTACAGACGGCTAGCACAGATACGCAGTATTTT. Protein sequence: CANSLQTASTDTQYF.

This clonotype was picked up many times. The V call is TRBV3-2, the J call TRBJ2-1; TRBD1, the table's D call, lacks a check against the DNA. TRBV3-2 is a recognized pseudogene. The CDR3 has 13 residues. The CDR3 sequence is CASSRGGYNEQFF. The CDR3 DNA sequence: TGTGCCAGCAGCCGCGGCGGTTACAATGAGCAGTTCTTC.

This clonotype occurred a few times. This sequence joins TRBV11-2 and TRBJ2-7, with TRBD2 matching over 9 bases. The CDR3 is made up of 14 amino acids. The V segment lost 0 bases and the J segment 6 bases; nucleotides outside the gene matches: 3. Germline lookup yields CDR1 SGHAT and CDR2 FQNNGV. CDR3 sequence reads: CASSLEGLAREQYF. As DNA, the CDR3 is TGTGCCAGCAGCTTAGAGGGACTAGCCCGCGAGCAGTACTTC. Complete variable domain (other parts from reference TRBV11-2 and TRBJ2-7): EAGVAQSPRYKIIEKRQSVAFWCNPISGHATLYWYQQILGQGPKLLIQFQNNGVVDDSQLPKDRFSAERLKGVDSTLKIQPAKLEDSAVYLCASSLEGLAREQYFGPGTRLTVT.

This clonotype showed up many times. V is TRBV14 and J is TRBJ2-7, with D unclear. There are 15 residues in the CDR3. Trimming took off 1 base at V and 4 bases at J, with 14 bases between the two ends. From germline, CDR1 is SGHDN and CDR2 FVKESK. The CDR3 nucleotides read TGTGCCAGCAGCCAAGGATTAATTCACGCGTACGAGCAGTACTTC. Protein: CASSQGLIHAYEQYF.

This clonotype was picked up many times. V gene TRBV25-1 combines with J gene TRBJ2-5; 15 positions match TRBD2. CDR3 length equals 16 residues. CDR1 MGHDK and CDR2 SYGVNS come from the germline V gene. V dropped 5 bases and J dropped 4; count of bases not matched to a gene: 5. The CDR3 nucleotides read TGTGCCAGCAGTCCGTGGGGACTAGCGGGAGGAGAGACCCAGTACTTC. Its protein is CASSPWGLAGGETQYF.

The V gene is TRBV4-2, the J gene TRBJ1-1; D remains unclear. Germline values: CDR1 LGHNA, CDR2 YNFKEQ. This CDR3 is 15 amino acids long. V shed 0 bases and J shed 3 bases, with 11 bases lying between them. The CDR3, as DNA: TGTGCCAGCAGCCAAGACGGCCGCGTGGACACTGAAGCTTTCTTT. It yields the protein CASSQDGRVDTEAFF.

This clonotype has ten or more counts. The CDR3 nucleotides are TGTGCCAGCAGAGGCCTAGCGGGAGGTATGGACATTCAGTACTTC. It yields the protein CASRGLAGGMDIQYF. The chain carries TRBV6-5 and TRBJ2-4; the match to TRBD2 covers 11 bases. Germline-derived CDR1 and CDR2 are MNHEY and SVGAGI. The V segment lost 6 bases and the J segment 8 bases; nucleotides outside the gene matches: 9. The CDR3 runs 15 residues.

The chain carries TRBV28 and TRBJ2-2; the D is unclear. The CDR3 covers 12 residues. From germline, CDR1 is MDHEN and CDR2 SYDVKM. Trimming stripped 4 bases from V and 4 bases from J, with 4 bases between. The CDR3 DNA is TGTGCCAGCAGTTCCCCCACCGGGGAGCTGTTTTTT. Translating gives CASSSPTGELFF.

This clonotype came up many times. The chain employs TRBV6-4 and TRBJ2-3; 10 bases align to TRBD2. CDR1 and CDR2 from the germline V gene are MRHNA and SNTAGT. V shed 3 bases and J 4 bases; nucleotides not matched to a gene: 1. The CDR3 totals 14 residues. The CDR3, as DNA: TGTGCCAGCAGTGAGCTAGCGGGAGCAGATACGCAGTATTTT. Its protein is CASSELAGADTQYF.

The chain recombines TRBV4-3 with TRBJ2-1, with 7 positions matching TRBD2. Germline V CDR1 and CDR2: LGHNA, YSLEER. CDR3 length: 18 residues. Unmatched junction bases numbered 13, after V lost 0 bases and J lost 5 bases. The CDR3 reads CASSQESPAGALDNEQFF. The CDR3 DNA is TGCGCCAGCAGCCAAGAGAGCCCCGCGGGAGCATTGGACAATGAGCAGTTCTTC.

The chain uses TRBV11-2 and TRBJ2-7; D may be TRBD2 (5 bases). Germline V gives CDR1 SGHAT, CDR2 FQNNGV. The CDR3 covers 12 residues. V was clipped by 2 bases and J by 5 bases, with 7 bases between them. CDR3 nucleotides: TGTGCCAGCAGCTTACAACTAGACGAGCAGTACTTC. Translation gives CASSLQLDEQYF. Looking up the rest from reference TRBV11-2 and TRBJ2-7 gives the full variable domain: EAGVAQSPRYKIIEKRQSVAFWCNPISGHATLYWYQQILGQGPKLLIQFQNNGVVDDSQLPKDRFSAERLKGVDSTLKIQPAKLEDSAVYLCASSLQLDEQYFGPGTRLTVT.

This rearrangement joins TRBV4-3 to TRBJ2-1, with D hard to call. The V gene lost 0 bases and the J gene lost 5 bases, with 11 bases spanning the gap. CDR1 is LGHNA and CDR2 is YSLEER in the germline V gene. This CDR3 is built from 15 residues. DNA of the CDR3: TGCGCCAGCAGCCAAGATAGGGCCGGTCACAATGAGCAGTTCTTC. Residues: CASSQDRAGHNEQFF.

This clonotype was seen a few times. Here the CDR3 reads CSANSGANVLTF. The CDR3 DNA reads as TGCAGTGCAAACTCTGGGGCCAACGTCCTGACTTTC. The rearrangement uses TRBV20-1 and TRBJ2-6; D is unresolved. The CDR3 loop spans 12 amino acids. V lost 6 bases to trimming and J lost 0 bases, with 3 bases between them. Germline V gene sequence: CDR1 DFQATT, CDR2 SNEGSKA (reference sequence).

V and J are TRBV28 and TRBJ2-5; D gene uncertain. This CDR3 spans 12 amino acids. Germline V CDR1 and CDR2: MDHEN, SYDVKM. Trimming shortened V by 6 bases and J by 2 bases, and 7 bases separated the two germline ends. The CDR3 spells CASRNLQETQYF. The CDR3 DNA reads as TGTGCCAGCAGGAACCTTCAAGAGACCCAGTACTTC.

The chain is built from TRBV13 and TRBJ2-2; 10 positions agree with TRBD2. V was pared by 0 bases and J by 4 bases, with 11 bases of the junction left unmatched. This CDR3 spans 19 amino acids. Germline assignment: CDR1 PRHDT and CDR2 FYEKMQ (reference sequence). CDR3 DNA: TGTGCCAGCAGCTTAGGGTTCGGTAGCGGGAGGATGAGCACCGGGGAGCTGTTTTTT. It specifies CASSLGFGSGRMSTGELFF.

There are a few counts of this clonotype. CDR3 loop: CASSAVNGNTIYF. The CDR3 DNA follows: TGTGCCAGCAGCGCTGTGAATGGAAACACCATATATTTT. This chain uses TRBV13 with TRBJ1-3; no clear D. Trimming stripped 5 bases from V and 3 bases from J, with 8 bases between. The CDR3 runs 13 residues. CDR1 PRHDT and CDR2 FYEKMQ come from the germline V gene (reference sequence). The variable domain in full, with the rest retrieved from reference TRBV13 and TRBJ1-3, is AAGVIQSPRHLIKEKRETATLKCYPIPRHDTVYWYQQGPGQDPQFLISFYEKMQSDKGSIPDRFSAQQFSDYHSELNMSSLELGDSALYFCASSAVNGNTIYFGEGSWLTVV.

This clonotype was seen a few times. The chain carries TRBV3-1 and TRBJ2-3; a weak D match, TRBD2 (5 bases). Trimming pared 4 bases from V and 2 bases from J, leaving 16 bases between. This CDR3 has 16 amino acids. Germline CDR1 is LGHDT and CDR2 is YNNKEL (reference sequence). The CDR3 DNA reads as TGTGCCAGCAGCCCCGATGTTGGAGGCCTCACAGATACGCAGTATTTT. Its protein product is CASSPDVGGLTDTQYF.

V is TRBV19 and J is TRBJ2-7, with 12 nucleotides matching TRBD2. J lost 4 bases, V lost 5 bases, and 3 bases had no gene match. The CDR3 contains 14 residues. CDR1 and CDR2 from the germline V gene are LNHDA and SQIVND (reference sequence). The CDR3 region is CASSLLAGGYEQYF. DNA for the CDR3: TGTGCCAGTAGTCTACTAGCGGGAGGTTACGAGCAGTACTTC.

This clonotype was found many times. The chain recombines TRBV18 with TRBJ1-1; unclear D gene. With 5 bases removed from V and 2 bases from J, the gap between germline ends came to 9 bases. Per germline, CDR1 KGHSH and CDR2 LQKENI. The CDR3 spans 13 residues. The CDR3 DNA sequence: TGTGCCAGCTCAGGTGGGGATAACACTGAAGCTTTCTTT. Translation: CASSGGDNTEAFF.

The rearrangement joins TRBV4-1 to TRBJ2-5, with 7 bases matching TRBD2. Germline values: CDR1 MGHRA, CDR2 YSYEKL. CDR3 size: 16 residues. The J segment lost 2 bases and the V segment lost 2 bases, leaving 8 bases of the junction unmatched. CDR3 sequence (DNA): TGCGCCAGCAGCCAAACCCGGGACTACCCGCAAGAGACCCAGTACTTC. Protein: CASSQTRDYPQETQYF.

The CDR3 nucleotides read TGTGCCAGCAGTATCTTAAGAATCGCAGGCCTTAGCTCCTACGAGCAGTACTTC. Protein sequence: CASSILRIAGLSSYEQYF. The chain uses TRBV6-2 or TRBV6-3 and TRBJ2-7; D call uncertain. The CDR3 length is 18 residues. V was clipped by 5 bases and J by 0 bases, with 23 bases between them. In germline, CDR1 is MNHEY, CDR2 SVGEGT.

The V and J genes are TRBV9 and TRBJ2-2; D gene unclear. The ends were cut back, 0 bases at V and 4 bases at J, with 13 bases in the middle. The germline gives CDR1 SGDLS, CDR2 YYNGEE. This CDR3 contains 16 residues. The CDR3 loop is CASSVDVKGITGELFF. Written as DNA, the CDR3 is TGTGCCAGCAGCGTAGATGTTAAGGGTATCACCGGGGAGCTGTTTTTT.

This clonotype turned up a few times. The chain uses TRBV5-6 and TRBJ1-2; 10 nucleotides agree with TRBD1. Trimming at V came to 4 bases and at J to 4 bases, leaving 4 bases not matched to a gene. The CDR3 is 14 residues long. Per germline, CDR1 SGHDT and CDR2 YYEEEE. In DNA, the CDR3 is TGTGCCAGCAGCACAAGACAGGGGGCCTATGGCTACACCTTC. Translating gives CASSTRQGAYGYTF. Variable domain in full (rest from reference TRBV5-6 and TRBJ1-2): DAGVTQSPTHLIKTRGQQVTLRCSPKSGHDTVSWYQQALGQGPQFIFQYYEEEERQRGNFPDRFSGHQFPNYSSELNVNALLLGDSALYLCASSTRQGAYGYTFGSGTRLTVV.

J is TRBJ2-7 and V is TRBV6-5; perhaps D is TRBD1 or TRBD2 (5 bases each). V lost 4 bases to trimming and J lost 2 bases, with 15 bases between them. The CDR3 contains 15 residues. CDR1 and CDR2 from the germline V gene are MNHEY and SVGAGI. The CDR3 DNA follows: TGTGCCAGCAGTTGGGACCGAGGGATAACCTACGAGCAGTACTTC. Protein sequence: CASSWDRGITYEQYF.